The 18 T cell receptor beta chains presented below share a single source sample, sequenced in a study of blood T cell repertoires in COVID-19. Profiled with immunoSEQ multiplex PCR; TCRdb holds only in-frame clones, not every one. The sample contains approximately 300,000 clones, approximately 88% of which appear only once. Sequenced material: PBMCs or T cells enriched from blood (not recorded which). These TCRs come from a man in his 60s who had recovered from COVID-19.

The chain carries TRBV27 and TRBJ2-3; no clear D gene. CDR1 and CDR2 (germline): MNHEY, SMNVEV (reference sequence). CDR3 length equals 14 residues. V lost 5 bases and J lost 3, with 12 bases in between. The CDR3 region has the DNA TGTGCCAGCAGTCGCGGTGCTTGGACAGATACGCAGTATTTT. Its translation is CASSRGAWTDTQYF.

The V call is TRBV9, the J call TRBJ1-6; D remains unclear. This CDR3 contains 14 residues. Trimming stripped 0 bases from V and 6 bases from J, with 7 bases between. Germline values: CDR1 SGDLS, CDR2 YYNGEE. CDR3 residues: CASSVGQINSPLHF. CDR3 DNA: TGTGCCAGCAGCGTAGGTCAGATTAATTCACCCCTCCACTTT.

This clone has just one count. This chain links TRBV14 with TRBJ2-7; tentatively, D is TRBD2 (7 bases). The CDR3 runs to 12 residues. The V end lost 1 base, the J end lost 12 bases, and 13 bases lay between the germline ends. The germline V gene encodes CDR1 SGHDN and CDR2 FVKESK. The CDR3 loop is CASSQVLRGGYF. CDR3 nucleotides: TGTGCCAGCAGCCAAGTATTAAGGGGGGGGTACTTC.

This rearrangement joins TRBV28 to TRBJ2-7; perhaps TRBD1 as D (6 bases). CDR3 length: 14 residues. The ends were cut back, 8 bases at V and 1 base at J, with 15 bases in the middle. The germline CDR1 and CDR2 sequences are MDHEN and SYDVKM. The CDR3 DNA reads TGTGCCAGCTTTAACAGGGTGGCATCCTACGAGCAGTACTTC. Translating it yields CASFNRVASYEQYF.

Written as DNA, the CDR3 is TGTGCCAGTACCCTTTCGGGGACAGAGGCAGATACGCAGTATTTT. This gives the protein CASTLSGTEADTQYF. The V call is TRBV19, the J call TRBJ2-3, with TRBD1 matching 7 bases. The ends lost 7 bases at V and 4 bases at J; junction bases unmatched: 11. CDR3 length: 15 residues. The germline gives CDR1 LNHDA, CDR2 SQIVND (reference sequence).

The chain couples TRBV28 to TRBJ2-5; 9 bases match TRBD1. The CDR3 has 15 amino acids. The ends lost 6 bases at V and 4 bases at J; junction bases unmatched: 9. CDR1 is MDHEN, CDR2 SYDVKM, per germline. The CDR3 region is CASSRGGTGLETQYF. The CDR3, as DNA: TGTGCCAGCAGCAGGGGCGGGACAGGGCTAGAGACCCAGTACTTC.

The chain is built from TRBV11-2 and TRBJ2-1, with D maybe TRBD2 (5 bases). The V end lost 4 bases, the J end lost 1 base, and 14 bases lay between the germline ends. The germline V gene encodes CDR1 SGHAT and CDR2 FQNNGV. This CDR3 comprises 16 residues. The CDR3: CASSSRSGKSYNEQFF. CDR3 nucleotide sequence: TGTGCCAGCAGCTCGAGATCCGGGAAGTCCTACAATGAGCAGTTCTTC.

In regard to this clone: An end of the junction differs from the germline gene, which may be a read error. The chain uses TRBV9 and TRBJ2-1; possibly TRBD2 for D (7 bases). From germline, CDR1 is SGDLS and CDR2 YYNGEE. This CDR3 spans 12 amino acids. In DNA form, the CDR3 reads TGTGCCAGCACGGGGGGCGGGAGAGACAAGATCTTC. Residues: CASTGGGRDKIF.

The chain uses TRBV18 and TRBJ1-1, with D possibly being TRBD1 (5 bases). CDR3 length: 14 residues. Trimming removed 6 bases from V and 1 base from J, with 12 bases in between. Germline V gene data show CDR1 as KGHSH and CDR2 as LQKENI. CDR3: CASSEGQGNTEAFF. CDR3 coding DNA: TGTGCCAGCTCCGAAGGGCAGGGGAACACTGAAGCTTTCTTT.

The chain uses TRBV4-2 and TRBJ1-3; TRBD1 matches at 9 bases. Germline CDR1 and CDR2: LGHNA and YNFKEQ. V shed 2 bases, J shed 3 bases, and the junction held 11 bases outside the gene matches. This CDR3 is 18 amino acids long. The CDR3 is CASSQTIRDRDGGNTIYF. The CDR3 DNA is TGTGCCAGCAGCCAAACCATCCGGGACAGGGACGGTGGAAACACCATATATTTT.

This clone was recorded a few times. V usage is TRBV10-2 and J usage is TRBJ2-1; weak D call: TRBD1 (6 bases). The germline CDR1 and CDR2 sequences are WSHSY and SAAADI. The CDR3 has 14 amino acids. V lost 7 bases and J lost 1, with 11 bases in between. CDR3 sequence (DNA): TGCGCCAGCACTACAGGGAATTCCTACAATGAGCAGTTCTTC. This codes for CASTTGNSYNEQFF.

The chain employs TRBV19 and TRBJ1-6; 12 bases are a match to TRBD1. The CDR3 totals 19 residues. Germline CDR1 is LNHDA and CDR2 is SQIVND (reference sequence). With 3 bases clipped from V and 10 bases from J, the junction kept 16 bases outside the gene matches. The CDR3 DNA follows: TGTGCCAGTAGTATGATTTGGTCGGGACAGGGGGCGAAAAAGTCACCCCTCCACTTT. Residues: CASSMIWSGQGAKKSPLHF.

The chain recombines TRBV5-1 with TRBJ1-1, with 8 bases that match TRBD1. The V and J ends lost 6 bases and 3 bases, in that order; junction bases with no gene match: 10. The germline CDR1 and CDR2 sequences are SGHRS and YFSETQ. CDR3 length equals 15 residues. The CDR3 region has the DNA TGCGCCAGCATTCTTGAGACAGGGGAGGACACTGAAGCTTTCTTT. Translating gives CASILETGEDTEAFF.

The gene calls are TRBV30 and TRBJ2-4, with 12 bases lining up with TRBD2. Germline CDR1 GTSNPN, CDR2 SVGIG (reference sequence). CDR3 length equals 15 residues. V gave up 2 bases and J gave up 9 bases; unmatched junction bases: 8. This CDR3 reads CAWSPTSGGGGIQYF. The CDR3 DNA is TGTGCCTGGAGTCCGACTAGCGGGGGAGGGGGCATTCAGTACTTC.

The chain couples TRBV29-1 to TRBJ1-3; weak D call: TRBD1 (5 bases). Germline CDR1 and CDR2: SQVTM and ANQGSEA. The ends were cut back, 2 bases at V and 2 bases at J, with 7 bases in the middle. This CDR3 contains 13 residues. In DNA form, the CDR3 reads TGCAGCGTTGAACAGGGTGCTGGAAACACCATATATTTT. It codes for CSVEQGAGNTIYF.

This clone is a singleton in its sample. The chain employs TRBV7-3 and TRBJ2-3; 8 bases line up with TRBD2. Trimming removed 5 bases from V and 4 bases from J; junction bases left unmatched: 8. Per the germline V gene, CDR1 is SGHTA and CDR2 is FQGTGA. CDR3 length equals 15 residues. This CDR3 reads CASSPGAGVPDTQYF. CDR3 DNA: TGTGCCAGCAGCCCAGGAGCGGGAGTCCCAGATACGCAGTATTTT.

The chain links TRBV9 to TRBJ2-1; 7 bases are a match to TRBD2. The ends lost 3 bases at V and 4 bases at J; junction bases unmatched: 13. The CDR3 length is 17 residues. CDR1 and CDR2 from the germline V gene are SGDLS and YYNGEE. The CDR3 DNA reads TGTGCCAGCAGCGCCGCACTTATAGCGGGCCTTTACAATGAGCAGTTCTTC. It encodes CASSAALIAGLYNEQFF.

The chain joins TRBV24-1 to TRBJ2-7; 10 nucleotides agree with TRBD2. Germline V gene sequence: CDR1 KGHDR, CDR2 SFDVKD. The CDR3 totals 14 residues. The trim removed 5 bases at V and 3 bases at J, leaving 3 bases unmatched. The CDR3 DNA reads as TGTGCCACCAGTGCTAGCGGGGGATACTACGAGCAGTACTTC. Protein sequence: CATSASGGYYEQYF.